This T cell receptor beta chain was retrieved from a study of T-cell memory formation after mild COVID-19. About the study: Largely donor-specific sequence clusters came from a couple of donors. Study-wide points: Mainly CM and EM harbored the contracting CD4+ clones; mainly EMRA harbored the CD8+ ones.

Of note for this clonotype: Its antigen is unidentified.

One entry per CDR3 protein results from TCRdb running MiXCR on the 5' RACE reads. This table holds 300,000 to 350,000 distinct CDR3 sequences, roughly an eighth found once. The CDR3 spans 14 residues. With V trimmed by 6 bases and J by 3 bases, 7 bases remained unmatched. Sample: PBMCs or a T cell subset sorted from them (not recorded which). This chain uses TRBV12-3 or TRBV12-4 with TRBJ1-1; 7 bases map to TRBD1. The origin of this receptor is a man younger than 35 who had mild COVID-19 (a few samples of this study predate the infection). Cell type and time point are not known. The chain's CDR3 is CASRHRGGDTEAFF. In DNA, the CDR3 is TGTGCCAGCAGGCACAGGGGCGGGGACACTGAAGCTTTCTTT.